The TCR beta chain under discussion was sequenced for a study of blood T cell repertoires in COVID-19. J lost 7 bases, V lost 0 bases, and 8 bases had no gene match. Germline assignment: CDR1 SGHTA and CDR2 FQGNSA. CDR3 size: 16 residues. In the original workflow: Researchers report that nucleated cell counts were estimated from reference gene primer amplification. TCRdb's copy holds only in-frame clones and misses some; the assay was immunoSEQ multiplex PCR. Clone size and V and J calls were adopted from that table, with D and trimming inferred from the DNA. Of some 260,000 clones in the sample, around 88% were seen once.

The rearrangement joins TRBV7-2 to TRBJ2-1, with 8 bases identical to TRBD2. Sequenced sample: peripheral blood. This TCR came from a man older than 75 with acute or convalescent COVID-19. The CDR3 is CASSLARTSGGNEQFF. DNA for the CDR3: TGTGCCAGCAGCTTAGCGAGAACTAGCGGCGGAAATGAGCAGTTCTTC.